This T cell receptor beta chain was retrieved from a study of cytomegalovirus exposure and HLA in healthy donors. A multiplex PCR was run with 60 Vbeta primers and 13 Jbeta primers. Generated by immunoSEQ multiplex PCR, the TCRdb table keeps only in-frame clones and is missing some. The repertoire includes roughly 76,000 clones, roughly 78% of them detected once, and 2.5% sits in the top ten. As regards this clone: Its antigen is not identified.

General study points: There was a cluster of highly shared sequence variants that was likely a sequencing artifact. Prior analysis indicated that the majority of TCR beta V segments exhibited productivity approximately 90% or approximately 30% of the time.

Germline trimming cut 5 bases from V and 1 base from J; bases unmatched to any gene: 16. CDR1 SEHNR and CDR2 FQNEAQ come from the germline V gene (reference sequence). The CDR3 extends over 18 amino acids. The receptor was isolated from a man aged 25-45 years in good health and CMV-seronegative. This rearrangement joins TRBV7-9 to TRBJ2-5; TRBD2 matches 7 bases. Sequenced sample: PBMCs. CDR3 region: CASSLSKSRRGSQETQYF. Written as DNA, the CDR3 is TGTGCCAGCAGCCTTTCCAAGTCTAGGCGGGGGAGCCAAGAGACCCAGTACTTC.